This TCR beta chain emerged from a study of blood T cell repertoires in COVID-19. The overall study: COVID-19 samples from acute and convalescent phases originated in the United States, Italy and Spain.

The CDR3 contains 17 residues. V shed 4 bases and J 5 bases; nucleotides not matched to a gene: 17. In germline, CDR1 is SGHRS, CDR2 YFSETQ. Only in-frame clones appear in the TCRdb table, and some are missing; sequencing was by immunoSEQ multiplex PCR. The sample records 310,000 or so clones, nearly 90% being singletons. The sequence was obtained from a woman between 18 and 29 years old with acute COVID-19. The chain couples TRBV5-1 to TRBJ2-5, with 7 bases that match TRBD2. The sample comprised PBMCs or T cells enriched from blood (not recorded which). DNA of the CDR3: TGCGCCAGCAGCACTGAGTGGTTGCGGGAGAGGGTGGAGACCCAGTACTTC. This codes for CASSTEWLRERVETQYF.